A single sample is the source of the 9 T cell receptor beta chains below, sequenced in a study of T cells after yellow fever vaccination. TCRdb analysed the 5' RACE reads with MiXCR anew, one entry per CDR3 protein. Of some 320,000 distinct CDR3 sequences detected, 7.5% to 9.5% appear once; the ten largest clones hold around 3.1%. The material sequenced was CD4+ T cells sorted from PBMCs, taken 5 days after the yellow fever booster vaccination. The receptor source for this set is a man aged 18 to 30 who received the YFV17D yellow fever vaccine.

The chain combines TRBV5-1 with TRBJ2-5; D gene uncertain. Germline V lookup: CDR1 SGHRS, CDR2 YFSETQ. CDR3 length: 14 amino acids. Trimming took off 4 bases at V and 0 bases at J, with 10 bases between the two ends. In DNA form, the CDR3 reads TGCGCCAGCAGCAGTGGAAGTTACCAAGAGACCCAGTACTTC. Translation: CASSSGSYQETQYF.

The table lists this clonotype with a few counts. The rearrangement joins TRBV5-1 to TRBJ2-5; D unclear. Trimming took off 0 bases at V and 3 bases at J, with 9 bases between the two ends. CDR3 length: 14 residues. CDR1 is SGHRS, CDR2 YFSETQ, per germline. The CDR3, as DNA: TGCGCCAGCAGCTTGGTCGGTAGGGAAGAGACCCAGTACTTC. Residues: CASSLVGREETQYF.

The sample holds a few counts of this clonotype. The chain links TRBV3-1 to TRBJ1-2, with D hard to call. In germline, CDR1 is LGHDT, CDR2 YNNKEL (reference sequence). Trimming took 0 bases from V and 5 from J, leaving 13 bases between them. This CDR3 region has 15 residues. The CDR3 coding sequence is TGTGCCAGCAGCCAAGATGGGTGGGAACAGTATGGCTACACCTTC. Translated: CASSQDGWEQYGYTF.

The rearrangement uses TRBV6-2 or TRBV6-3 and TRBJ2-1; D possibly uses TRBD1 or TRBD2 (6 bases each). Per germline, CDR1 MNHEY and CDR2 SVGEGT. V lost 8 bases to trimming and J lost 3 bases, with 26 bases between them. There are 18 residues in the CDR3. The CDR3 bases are TGTGCCAGCGCACGAGAGGGGGGCCGCGGGCGCCTCTACAATGAGCAGTTCTTC. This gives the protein CASAREGGRGRLYNEQFF.

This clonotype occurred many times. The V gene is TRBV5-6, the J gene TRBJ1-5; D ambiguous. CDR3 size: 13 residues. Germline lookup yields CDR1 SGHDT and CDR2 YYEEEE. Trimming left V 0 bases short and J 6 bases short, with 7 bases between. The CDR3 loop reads CASSLERSQPQHF. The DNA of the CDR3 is TGTGCCAGCAGCTTGGAGCGTAGTCAGCCCCAGCATTTT.

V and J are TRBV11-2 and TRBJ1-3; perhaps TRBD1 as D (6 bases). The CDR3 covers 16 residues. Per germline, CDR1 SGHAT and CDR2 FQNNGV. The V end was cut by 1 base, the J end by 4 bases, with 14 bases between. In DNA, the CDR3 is TGTGCCAGCAGCTTAGTCAGGGGCCTAAAAGGAAACACCATATATTTT. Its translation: CASSLVRGLKGNTIYF. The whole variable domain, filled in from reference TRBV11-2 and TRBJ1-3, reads EAGVAQSPRYKIIEKRQSVAFWCNPISGHATLYWYQQILGQGPKLLIQFQNNGVVDDSQLPKDRFSAERLKGVDSTLKIQPAKLEDSAVYLCASSLVRGLKGNTIYFGEGSWLTVV.

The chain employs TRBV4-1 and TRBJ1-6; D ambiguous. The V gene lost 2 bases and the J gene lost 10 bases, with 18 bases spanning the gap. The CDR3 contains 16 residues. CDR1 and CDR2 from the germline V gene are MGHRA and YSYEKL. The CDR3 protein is CASSQPTRGKESPLHF. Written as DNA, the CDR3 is TGCGCCAGCAGCCAACCAACCCGGGGAAAAGAATCACCCCTCCACTTT.

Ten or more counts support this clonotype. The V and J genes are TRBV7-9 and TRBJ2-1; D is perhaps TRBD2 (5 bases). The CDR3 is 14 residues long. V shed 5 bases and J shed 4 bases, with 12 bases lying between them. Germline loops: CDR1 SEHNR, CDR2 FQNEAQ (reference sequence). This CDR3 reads CASSRDTIYNEQFF. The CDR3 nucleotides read TGTGCCAGCAGCCGGGATACCATTTACAATGAGCAGTTCTTC. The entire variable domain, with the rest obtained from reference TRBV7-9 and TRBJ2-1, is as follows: DTGVSQNPRHKITKRGQNVTFRCDPISEHNRLYWYRQTLGQGPEFLTYFQNEAQLEKSRLLSDRFSAERPKGSFSTLEIQRTEQGDSAMYLCASSRDTIYNEQFFGPGTRLTVL.

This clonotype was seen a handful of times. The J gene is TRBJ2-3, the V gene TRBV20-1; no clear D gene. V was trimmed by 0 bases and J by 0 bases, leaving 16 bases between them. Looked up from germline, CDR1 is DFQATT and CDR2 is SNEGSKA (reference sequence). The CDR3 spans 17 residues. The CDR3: CSAREIRALPSTDTQYF. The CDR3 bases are TGCAGTGCTAGAGAGATAAGGGCACTCCCAAGCACAGATACGCAGTATTTT.